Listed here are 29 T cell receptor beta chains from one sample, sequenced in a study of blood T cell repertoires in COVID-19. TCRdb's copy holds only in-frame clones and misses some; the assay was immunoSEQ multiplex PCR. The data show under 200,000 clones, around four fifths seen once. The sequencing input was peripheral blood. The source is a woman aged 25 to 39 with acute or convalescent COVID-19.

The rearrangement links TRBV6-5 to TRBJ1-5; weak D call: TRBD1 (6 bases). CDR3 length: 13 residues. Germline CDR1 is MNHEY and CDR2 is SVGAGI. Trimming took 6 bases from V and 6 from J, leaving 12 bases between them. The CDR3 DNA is TGTGCCAGCAGGTCGACAGGAGGTCAGCCCCAGCATTTT. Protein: CASRSTGGQPQHF.

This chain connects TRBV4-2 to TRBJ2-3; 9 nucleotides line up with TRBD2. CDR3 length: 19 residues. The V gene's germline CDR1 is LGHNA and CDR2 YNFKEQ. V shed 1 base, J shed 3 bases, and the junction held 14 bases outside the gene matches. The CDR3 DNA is TGTGCCAGCAGCCAAGCCCAAACCCCCGCGGGGGGGGAAACAGATACGCAGTATTTT. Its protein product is CASSQAQTPAGGETDTQYF.

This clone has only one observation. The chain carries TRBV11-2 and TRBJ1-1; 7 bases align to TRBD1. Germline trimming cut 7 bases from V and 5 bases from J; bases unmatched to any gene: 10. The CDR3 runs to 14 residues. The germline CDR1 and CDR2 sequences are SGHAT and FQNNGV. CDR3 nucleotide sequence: TGTGCCAGCACGACTGGACAGGCCAAGACTGAAGCTTTCTTT. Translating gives CASTTGQAKTEAFF.

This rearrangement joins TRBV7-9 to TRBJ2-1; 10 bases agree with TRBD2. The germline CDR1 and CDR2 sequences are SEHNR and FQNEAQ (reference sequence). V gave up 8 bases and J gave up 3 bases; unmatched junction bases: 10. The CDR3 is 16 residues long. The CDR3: CASAAKREGIYNEQFF. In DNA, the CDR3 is TGTGCCAGCGCCGCTAAGCGGGAGGGTATCTACAATGAGCAGTTCTTC. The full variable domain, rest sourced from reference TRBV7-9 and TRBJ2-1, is DTGVSQNPRHKITKRGQNVTFRCDPISEHNRLYWYRQTLGQGPEFLTYFQNEAQLEKSRLLSDRFSAERPKGSFSTLEIQRTEQGDSAMYLCASAAKREGIYNEQFFGPGTRLTVL.

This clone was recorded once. The CDR3 loop is CASSHHHPGGYTEAFF. DNA of the CDR3: TGCGCCAGCAGTCACCATCATCCCGGGGGGTACACTGAAGCTTTCTTT. The V and J genes are TRBV23-1 and TRBJ1-1, with D possibly being TRBD1 (5 bases). TRBV23-1 counts as an open reading frame of uncertain function. V lost 3 bases and J 3 bases, leaving 17 bases between the germline ends. This CDR3 is 16 amino acids long.

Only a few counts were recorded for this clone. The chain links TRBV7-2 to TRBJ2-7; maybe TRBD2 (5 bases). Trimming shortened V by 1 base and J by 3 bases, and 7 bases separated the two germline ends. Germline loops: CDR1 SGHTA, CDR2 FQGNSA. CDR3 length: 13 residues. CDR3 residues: CASSLGTYYEQYF. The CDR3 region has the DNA TGTGCCAGCAGCTTAGGGACTTACTACGAGCAGTACTTC.

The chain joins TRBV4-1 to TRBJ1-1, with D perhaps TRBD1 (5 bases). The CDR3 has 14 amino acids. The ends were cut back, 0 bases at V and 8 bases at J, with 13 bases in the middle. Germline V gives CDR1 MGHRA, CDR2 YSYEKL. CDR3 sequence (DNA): TGCGCCAGCAGCCAAGAAGGCAGGGCCTTGGAAGCTTTCTTT. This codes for CASSQEGRALEAFF.

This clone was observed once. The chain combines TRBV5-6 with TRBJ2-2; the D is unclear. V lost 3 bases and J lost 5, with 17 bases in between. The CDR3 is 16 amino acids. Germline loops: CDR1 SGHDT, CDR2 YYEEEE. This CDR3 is CASSSVSSGHTGELFF. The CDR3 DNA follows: TGTGCCAGCAGCTCCGTTAGTTCAGGTCATACCGGGGAGCTGTTTTTT.

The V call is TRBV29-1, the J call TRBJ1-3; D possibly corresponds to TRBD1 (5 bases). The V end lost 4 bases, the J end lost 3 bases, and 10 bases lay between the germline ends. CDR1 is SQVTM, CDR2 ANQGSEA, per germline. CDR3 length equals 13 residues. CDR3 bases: TGCAGCGTTGCGGGGGGTTTTGGAAACACCATATATTTT. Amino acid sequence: CSVAGGFGNTIYF. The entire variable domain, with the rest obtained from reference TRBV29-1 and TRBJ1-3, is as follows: SAVISQKPSRDICQRGTSLTIQCQVDSQVTMMFWYRQQPGQSLTLIATANQGSEATYESGFVIDKFPISRPNLTFSTLTVSNMSPEDSSIYLCSVAGGFGNTIYFGEGSWLTVV.

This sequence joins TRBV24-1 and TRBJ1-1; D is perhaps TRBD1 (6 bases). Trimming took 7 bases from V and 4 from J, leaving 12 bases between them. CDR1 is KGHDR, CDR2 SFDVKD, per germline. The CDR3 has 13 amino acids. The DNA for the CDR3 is TGTGCCACCAGAGAGAGGGGGGGCACTGAAGCTTTCTTT. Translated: CATRERGGTEAFF.

The CDR3 DNA sequence: TGTGCCTGGAGTAGAGTCGAAGCTTTCTTT. Protein product: CAWSRVEAFF. The chain couples TRBV30 to TRBJ1-1, with D uncertain. Trimming took 2 bases from V and 8 from J, leaving 6 bases between them. The CDR3 totals 10 residues. CDR1 and CDR2 from the germline V gene are GTSNPN and SVGIG (reference sequence).

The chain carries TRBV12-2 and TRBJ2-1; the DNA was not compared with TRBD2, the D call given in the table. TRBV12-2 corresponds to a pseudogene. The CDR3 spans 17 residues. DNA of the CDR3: TGTGCAAGTCGCTTAGTATTTGTCAGCCTAGCGGGAGGTGAGCAGTTCTTC. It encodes CASRLVFVSLAGGEQFF.

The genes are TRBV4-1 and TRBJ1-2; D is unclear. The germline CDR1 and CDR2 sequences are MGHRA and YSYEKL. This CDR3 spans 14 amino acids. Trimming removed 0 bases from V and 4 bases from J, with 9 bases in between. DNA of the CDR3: TGCGCCAGCAGCCAAGATAACAGCTTCTATGGCTACACCTTC. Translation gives CASSQDNSFYGYTF.

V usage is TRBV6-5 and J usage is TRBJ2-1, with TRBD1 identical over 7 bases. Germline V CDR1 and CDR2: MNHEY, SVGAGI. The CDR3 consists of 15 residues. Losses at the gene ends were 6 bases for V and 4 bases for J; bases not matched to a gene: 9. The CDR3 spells CASSPGDSIYNEQFF. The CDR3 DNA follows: TGTGCCAGCAGCCCAGGGGACAGTATTTACAATGAGCAGTTCTTC.

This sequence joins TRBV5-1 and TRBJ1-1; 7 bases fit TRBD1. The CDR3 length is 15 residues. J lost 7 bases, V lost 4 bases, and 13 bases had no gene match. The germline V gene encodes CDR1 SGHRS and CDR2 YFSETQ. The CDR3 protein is CASSPGGQPFLEAFF. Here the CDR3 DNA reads TGCGCCAGCAGCCCAGGGGGACAGCCATTCCTTGAAGCTTTCTTT.

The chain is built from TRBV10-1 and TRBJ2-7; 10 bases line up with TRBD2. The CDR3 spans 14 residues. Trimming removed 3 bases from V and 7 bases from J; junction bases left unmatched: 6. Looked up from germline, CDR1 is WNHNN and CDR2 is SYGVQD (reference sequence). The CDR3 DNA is TGCGCCAGCAGTGAAGCTAGCGGGAGCAGTGAGCAGTACTTC. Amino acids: CASSEASGSSEQYF.

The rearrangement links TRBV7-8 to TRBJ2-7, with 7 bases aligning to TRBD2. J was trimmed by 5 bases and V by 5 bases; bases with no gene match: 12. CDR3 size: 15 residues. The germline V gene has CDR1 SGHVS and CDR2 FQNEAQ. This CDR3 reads CASSPAAGVINEQYF. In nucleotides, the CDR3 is TGTGCCAGCAGCCCCGCTGCGGGAGTCATCAACGAGCAGTACTTC.

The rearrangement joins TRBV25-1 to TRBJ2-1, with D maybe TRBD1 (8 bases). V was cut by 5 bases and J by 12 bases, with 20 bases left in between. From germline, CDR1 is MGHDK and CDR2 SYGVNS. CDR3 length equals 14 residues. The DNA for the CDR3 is TGTGCCAGCAGTCTAGTGGCTAGCGGACAGGGGCAGTTCTTC. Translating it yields CASSLVASGQGQFF.

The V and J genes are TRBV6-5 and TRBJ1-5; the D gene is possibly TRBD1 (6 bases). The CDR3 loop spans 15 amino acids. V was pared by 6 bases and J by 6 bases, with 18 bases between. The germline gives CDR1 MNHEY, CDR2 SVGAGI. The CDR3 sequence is CASRTQGIRTQPQHF. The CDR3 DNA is TGTGCCAGCAGAACCCAGGGGATTCGGACTCAGCCCCAGCATTTT.

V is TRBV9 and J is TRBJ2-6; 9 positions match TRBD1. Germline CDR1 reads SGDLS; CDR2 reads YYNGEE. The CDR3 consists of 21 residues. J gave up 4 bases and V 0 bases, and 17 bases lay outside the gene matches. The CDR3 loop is CASSVASWDREPPGGANVLTF. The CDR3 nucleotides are TGTGCCAGCAGCGTAGCCAGTTGGGACAGGGAGCCCCCGGGGGGGGCCAACGTCCTGACTTTC.

The CDR3 spells CAISGGENYGYTF. The CDR3 DNA reads as TGTGCCATCAGTGGCGGGGAAAACTATGGCTACACCTTC. The V gene is TRBV10-3, the J gene TRBJ1-2; D call uncertain. The CDR3 extends over 13 amino acids. V was clipped by 4 bases and J by 2 bases, with 8 bases between them. Germline loops: CDR1 ENHRY, CDR2 SYGVKD.

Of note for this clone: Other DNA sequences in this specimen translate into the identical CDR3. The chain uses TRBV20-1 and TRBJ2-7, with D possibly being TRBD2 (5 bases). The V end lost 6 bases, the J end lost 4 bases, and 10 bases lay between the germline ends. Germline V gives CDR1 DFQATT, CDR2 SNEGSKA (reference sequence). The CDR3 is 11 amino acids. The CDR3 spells CSARTGYEQYF. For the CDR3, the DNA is TGCAGTGCCCGGACGGGATACGAGCAGTACTTC.

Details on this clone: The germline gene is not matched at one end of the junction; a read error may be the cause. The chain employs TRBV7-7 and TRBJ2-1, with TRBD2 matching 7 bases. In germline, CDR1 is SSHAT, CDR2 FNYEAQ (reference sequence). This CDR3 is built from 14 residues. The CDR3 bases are TGTGCTAGCAGCTTTCGGGCGGGAGCAAGTGAGCAGTTCTTC. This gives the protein CASSFRAGASEQFF.

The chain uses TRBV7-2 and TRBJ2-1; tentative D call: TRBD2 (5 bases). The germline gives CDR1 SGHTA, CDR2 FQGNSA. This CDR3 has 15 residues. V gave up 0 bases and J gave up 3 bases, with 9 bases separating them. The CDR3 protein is CASSLAAGNYNEQFF. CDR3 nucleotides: TGTGCCAGCAGCTTAGCGGCGGGCAACTACAATGAGCAGTTCTTC.

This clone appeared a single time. The CDR3 loop reads CASSSLGGAATEAFF. In nucleotides, the CDR3 is TGTGCCAGCAGTTCCCTTGGGGGCGCGGCCACTGAAGCTTTCTTT. The genes are TRBV6-5 and TRBJ1-1, with D perhaps TRBD1 (6 bases). Between the trimmed V and J ends, which lost 4 bases and 4 bases, there was a span of 16 bases. CDR1 and CDR2 (germline): MNHEY, SVGAGI. The CDR3 is 15 residues long.

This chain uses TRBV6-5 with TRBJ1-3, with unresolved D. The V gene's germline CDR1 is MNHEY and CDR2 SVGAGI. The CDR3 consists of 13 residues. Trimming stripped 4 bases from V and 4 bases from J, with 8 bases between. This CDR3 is CASSFTRGNTIYF. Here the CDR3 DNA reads TGTGCCAGCAGTTTCACCAGGGGAAACACCATATATTTT.

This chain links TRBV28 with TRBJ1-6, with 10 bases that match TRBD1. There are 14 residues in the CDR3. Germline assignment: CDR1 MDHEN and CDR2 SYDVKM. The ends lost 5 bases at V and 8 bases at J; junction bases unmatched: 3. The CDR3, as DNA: TGTGCCAGCAGTCCCGGGACAGGGGATTCACCCCTCCACTTT. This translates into CASSPGTGDSPLHF.

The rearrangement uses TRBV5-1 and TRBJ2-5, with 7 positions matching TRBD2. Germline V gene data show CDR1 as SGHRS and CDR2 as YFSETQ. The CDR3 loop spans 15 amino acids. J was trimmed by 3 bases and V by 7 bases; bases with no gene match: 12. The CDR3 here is CASQPGLNSEETQYF. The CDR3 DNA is TGCGCCAGCCAACCGGGACTAAATTCAGAAGAGACCCAGTACTTC.

CDR3 protein: CASSSLGGSSYNEQFF. In nucleotides, the CDR3 is TGTGCCAGCTCGTCCCTTGGCGGGAGCTCCTACAATGAGCAGTTCTTC. The chain is built from TRBV7-9 and TRBJ2-1; 7 bases are a match to TRBD2. The CDR3 runs to 16 residues. Germline CDR1 is SEHNR and CDR2 is FQNEAQ (reference sequence). Losses at the gene ends were 8 bases for V and 0 bases for J; bases not matched to a gene: 10.